Described below is a single T cell receptor beta chain sequence and its context. Germline V gives CDR1 SEHNR, CDR2 FQNEAQ (reference sequence). The CDR3 has 15 residues. V dropped 1 base and J dropped 5 bases, with 13 bases sitting between them. Preparation of the TCRbeta library used unique molecular identifiers. TCRdb independently ran MiXCR on the PCR reads; one entry per CDR3 protein. The sample lists about 540,000 distinct CDR3 sequences, 18% occurring once. This specimen comes from a study of T-cell reconstitution after alpha-beta-depleted transplantation in children. The chain joins TRBV7-9 to TRBJ2-3, with a possible D match to TRBD1 (7 bases). The origin of this receptor is a human donor who donated a stem cell graft to a child with acute lymphoblastic leukemia. The input for sequencing was PBMCs from the stem cell graft donor, taken from the stem cell graft. The CDR3 bases are TGTGCCAGCAGCTTAGTTCGGCAGGGGGGAGATACGCAGTATTTT. Encoded protein: CASSLVRQGGDTQYF.